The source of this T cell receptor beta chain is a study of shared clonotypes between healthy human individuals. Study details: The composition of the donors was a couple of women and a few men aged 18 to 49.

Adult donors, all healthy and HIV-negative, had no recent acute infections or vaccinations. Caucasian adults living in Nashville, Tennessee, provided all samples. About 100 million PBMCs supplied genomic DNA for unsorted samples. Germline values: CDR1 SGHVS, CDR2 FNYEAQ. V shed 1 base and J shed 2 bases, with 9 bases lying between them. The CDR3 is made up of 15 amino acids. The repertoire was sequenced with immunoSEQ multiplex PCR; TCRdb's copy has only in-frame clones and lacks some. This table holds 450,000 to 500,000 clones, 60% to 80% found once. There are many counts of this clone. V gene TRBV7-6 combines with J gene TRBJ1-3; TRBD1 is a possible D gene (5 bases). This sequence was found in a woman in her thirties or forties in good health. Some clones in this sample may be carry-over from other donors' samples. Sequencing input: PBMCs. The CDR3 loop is CASSLVGEAGNTIYF. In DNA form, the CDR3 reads TGTGCCAGCAGCTTAGTGGGGGAGGCTGGAAACACCATATATTTT.